This T cell receptor (beta chain) was sequenced in a study of T cells expressing NK-cell markers. Study summary: The eight sequenced donors comprised seven who were HCMV-seropositive and one who was seronegative.

The CDR3 covers 14 residues. Germline values: CDR1 SGHKS, CDR2 YYEKEE (reference sequence). For each CDR3 protein, TCRdb gives one entry from its re-call of the 5' RACE reads, without DNA. The table lists 150,000 to 200,000 distinct CDR3 sequences. The sequencing input was blood T cells: a sorted CD56 or NKG2C T cell subset, CD4+ or CD8+ T cells, or bulk PBMC T cells (not recorded which). The chain carries TRBV5-5 and TRBJ2-1. The TCR sequence derives from a woman aged 18 to 75 in good health. The CDR3 loop reads CASSFTRIYNEQFF.